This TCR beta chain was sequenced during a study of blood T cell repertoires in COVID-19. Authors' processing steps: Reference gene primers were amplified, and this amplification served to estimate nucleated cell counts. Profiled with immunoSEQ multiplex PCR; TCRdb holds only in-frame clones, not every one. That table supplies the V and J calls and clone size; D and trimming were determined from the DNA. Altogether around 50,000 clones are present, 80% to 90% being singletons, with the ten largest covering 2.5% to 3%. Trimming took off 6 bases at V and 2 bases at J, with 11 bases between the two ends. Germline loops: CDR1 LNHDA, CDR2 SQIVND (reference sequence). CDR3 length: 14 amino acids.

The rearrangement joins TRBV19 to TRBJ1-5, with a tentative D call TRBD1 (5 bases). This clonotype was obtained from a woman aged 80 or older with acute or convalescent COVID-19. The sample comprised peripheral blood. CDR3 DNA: TGTGCCAGTAGAGGGGCGCTAGGCAATCAGCCCCAGCATTTT. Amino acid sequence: CASRGALGNQPQHF.